Below are 9 T cell receptor beta chains sequenced from a single sample in a study of blood T cell repertoires in COVID-19. Profiled with immunoSEQ multiplex PCR; TCRdb holds only in-frame clones, not every one. The table lists 120,000 or so clones, 88% of them singletons. Sequencing was done on a sample of peripheral blood. All receptors derive from a woman in her 50s with active or convalescent COVID-19.

In this sample, this clone turned up once. V is TRBV10-1 and J is TRBJ2-1; D is uncertain. The CDR3 is 15 residues long. V lost 1 base, J lost 5 bases, and 12 bases lay in between. Per germline, CDR1 WNHNN and CDR2 SYGVQD (reference sequence). The CDR3 protein is CASSECQNFDNEQFF. CDR3 DNA sequence: TGCGCCAGCAGTGAGTGTCAAAATTTTGACAATGAGCAGTTCTTC.

This sequence joins TRBV2 and TRBJ2-1; possible D gene TRBD1, 5 bases. CDR3 size: 18 residues. Trimming took off 3 bases at V and 4 bases at J, with 22 bases between the two ends. CDR1 and CDR2 from the germline V gene are SNHLY and FYNNEI. In DNA form, the CDR3 reads TGTGCCAGCAGTGATGGGGCGTACGGACCTTCGGTATACAATGAGCAGTTCTTC. Its translation: CASSDGAYGPSVYNEQFF.

This clone was detected only once. V is TRBV7-2 and J is TRBJ2-2; the D gene is possibly TRBD2 (5 bases). This CDR3 contains 17 residues. V was pared by 1 base and J by 0 bases, with 12 bases between. The germline gives CDR1 SGHTA, CDR2 FQGNSA. The CDR3 region is CASSLGGIGTNTGELFF. CDR3 in DNA: TGTGCCAGCAGCTTAGGAGGGATCGGGACGAACACCGGGGAGCTGTTTTTT.

The chain recombines TRBV29-1 with TRBJ2-7, with D perhaps matching TRBD1 (6 bases). V lost 7 bases and J lost 4, with 14 bases in between. This CDR3 is built from 12 residues. Germline assignment: CDR1 SQVTM and CDR2 ANQGSEA. The CDR3 here is CSARNRAYEQYF. Written as DNA, the CDR3 is TGCAGCGCCCGAAACAGGGCGTACGAGCAGTACTTC.

The rearrangement links TRBV18 to TRBJ2-5; 9 nucleotides align to TRBD1. The ends lost 3 bases at V and 2 bases at J; junction bases unmatched: 4. CDR3 length: 15 amino acids. CDR1 is KGHSH, CDR2 LQKENI, per germline. The CDR3 DNA sequence: TGTGCCAGCTCACCTTGGACAGGGGAGCAAGAGACCCAGTACTTC. Its protein product is CASSPWTGEQETQYF.

The chain recombines TRBV27 with TRBJ2-4, with D unclear. Germline-derived CDR1 and CDR2 are MNHEY and SMNVEV (reference sequence). Trimming took off 1 base at V and 3 bases at J, with 13 bases between the two ends. CDR3 length: 16 residues. The CDR3 loop is CASSLYGGGDKNIQYF. DNA for the CDR3: TGTGCCAGCAGTTTATACGGTGGCGGTGACAAAAACATTCAGTACTTC.

A single count supports this clone. The chain recombines TRBV10-3 with TRBJ1-5; no clear D gene. The CDR3 spans 15 residues. Germline-derived CDR1 and CDR2 are ENHRY and SYGVKD. The V gene lost 0 bases and the J gene lost 2 bases, with 8 bases spanning the gap. Here the CDR3 reads CAISESRPGNQPQHF. Here the CDR3 DNA reads TGTGCCATCAGTGAGTCGAGGCCGGGCAATCAGCCCCAGCATTTT.

The chain couples TRBV7-3 to TRBJ2-1, with D tentatively TRBD2 (6 bases). Between the trimmed V and J ends, which lost 5 bases and 5 bases, there was a span of 13 bases. CDR3 length: 14 residues. Germline V lookup: CDR1 SGHTA, CDR2 FQGTGA. The CDR3 spells CASSPGLPNNEQFF. Written as DNA, the CDR3 is TGTGCCAGCAGCCCGGGACTCCCGAACAATGAGCAGTTCTTC. Variable domain in full (rest from reference TRBV7-3 and TRBJ2-1): GAGVSQTPSNKVTEKGKYVELRCDPISGHTALYWYRQSLGQGPEFLIYFQGTGAADDSGLPNDRFFAVRPEGSVSTLKIQRTERGDSAVYLCASSPGLPNNEQFFGPGTRLTVL.

This rearrangement joins TRBV3-1 (or the pseudogene TRBV3-2) to TRBJ1-6; 7 bases are shared with TRBD1. V trimming: 4 bases; J trimming: 0 bases; junction bases outside the gene matches: 12. The CDR3 runs 19 residues. The V gene's germline CDR1 is LGHDT and CDR2 YNNKEL (reference sequence). CDR3 sequence: CASSPNPGQKSSYNSPLHF. CDR3 nucleotide sequence: TGTGCCAGCAGCCCCAATCCGGGACAGAAGAGCTCCTATAATTCACCCCTCCACTTT.